This record covers a single TCR beta chain. The antigen remains undetermined. Germline V lookup: CDR1 ENHRY, CDR2 SYGVKD. The CDR3 extends over 15 amino acids. Deletions cut 5 bases from V and 3 bases from J, with 16 bases between. The source of the sample is a study of T cell repertoires in cytomegalovirus infection. Overall study: Recently identified HLA-C-restricted and well-studied HLA-B-restricted CMV epitopes were used. It was the public TCR beta signatures that indicated both CMV infection and matching HLA type.

Regarding the study as a whole: HLA-C-restricted CMV clonotypes gave the most frequent clonotype in two of eight donors. Carriage of CMV together with the relevant HLA was identifiable through cumulative public TCR beta family frequency.

MiXCR, applied by TCRdb to the reads, yields one record per CDR3 protein. In the table there are hundreds of thousands of distinct CDR3 sequences, almost 30% of which are singletons. Sequences were derived from cultured PBMCs, sampled from culture after CMV antigen stimulation. The TCR originated in a human donor in good health (CMV status not recorded). Some clones in this sample may be carry-over from other donors' samples. The genes are TRBV10-3 and TRBJ2-5; D possibly uses TRBD1 or TRBD2 (5 bases each). CDR3 loop: CAISIFEGQEETQYF. The CDR3 bases are TGTGCCATCAGTATCTTCGAGGGGCAGGAAGAGACCCAGTACTTC.